The entry below describes one TCR beta chain. The antigen is undetermined. This sample was included in a study of graft-versus-host responses after intestinal transplantation. Notes on the study in general: Recipient marrow showed GvH clones, some seen first in ileum or blood.

The length of the CDR3 is 17 residues. The V and J ends lost 4 bases and 5 bases, in that order; junction bases with no gene match: 14. CDR1 and CDR2 (germline): MNHEY, SMNVEV (reference sequence). Measured with immunoSEQ multiplex PCR; TCRdb has only the in-frame clones, and not every one. The sample carries over 75,000 clones, around 90% recorded once. The source is a human donor who received an intestinal transplant. The sequences come from unstimulated CD4+ T cells sorted from spleen or lymph node cells, collected before intestinal transplant. The V call is TRBV27, the J call TRBJ2-5; 9 nucleotides align to TRBD2. The CDR3 DNA sequence: TGTGCCAGCAGTTCCCAGCGACTAGCGGCCACCCGGGAGACCCAGTACTTC. Amino acids: CASSSQRLAATRETQYF.